What follows describes a single TCR beta chain. The data originate from a study of cytomegalovirus exposure and HLA in healthy donors. PCR amplification relied on 60 Vbeta primers (plus 13 Jbeta primers). Clones were sequenced by immunoSEQ multiplex PCR, and TCRdb holds only the in-frame ones, with some missing. The data show about 160,000 clones, around 76% seen once. CDR1 MNHEY and CDR2 SVGAGI come from the germline V gene. The V gene end was trimmed by 9 bases and the J gene end by 4 bases; junction bases not matched to a gene: 11. CDR3 length: 14 amino acids. The sample comprised PBMCs. This receptor was taken from a girl aged 10-17 years in good health and CMV-seropositive. This chain links TRBV6-5 with TRBJ1-2; 7 bases are shared with TRBD1. The CDR3 DNA is TGTGCCAGACTCCGGGACAGCTTCAGCTATGGCTACACCTTC. Protein sequence: CARLRDSFSYGYTF.